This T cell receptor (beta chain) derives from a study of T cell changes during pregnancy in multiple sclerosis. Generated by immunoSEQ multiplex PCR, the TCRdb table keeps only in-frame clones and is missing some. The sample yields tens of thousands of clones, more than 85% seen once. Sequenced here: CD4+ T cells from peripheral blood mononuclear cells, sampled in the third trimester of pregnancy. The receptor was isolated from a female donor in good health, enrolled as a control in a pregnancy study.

The CDR3 spells CASSQPGGLTDTQYF. DNA for the CDR3: TGCGCCAGCAGCCAACCTGGGGGCCTCACAGATACGCAGTATTTT. V and J are TRBV4-1 and TRBJ2-3, with D perhaps matching TRBD1 (6 bases). The CDR3 runs 15 residues. V was cut by 2 bases and J by 2 bases, with 11 bases left in between. CDR1 is MGHRA, CDR2 YSYEKL, per germline.